These T cell receptor beta chains were read from a single sample in a study of blood T cell repertoires in COVID-19. Some clones are missing from TCRdb's copy, which holds only in-frame ones; the method was immunoSEQ multiplex PCR. Of over 200,000 clones detected, about nine tenths appear once; the ten largest clones hold 3.1%. Sequencing input: PBMCs or T cells enriched from blood (not recorded which). All receptors derive from a woman aged 45-65 years in a cohort exposed to, infected with or recovered from COVID-19 (not recorded which). The CDR3 runs from the conserved cysteine through the conserved F or W. The D gene is left open where the match is weak. Some rows have no size entry. The others give once, few or many, or a class for an expanded clone.

TGTGCCAGCAGCTTAGCTCCGGGACAGGGCTTACTCTCCTACGAGCAGTACTTC CASSLAPGQGLLSYEQYF TRBJ2-7 . 18 TRBD1 TRBV11-2
TGTGCCAGCAGTGTGACAGGGGCCGGAGGAGGCTACACCTTC CASSVTGAGGGYTF TRBJ1-2 . 14 TRBD1 TRBV25-1
TGTGCCACCCAATCCCTAGCCTCAACTAATGAAAAACTGTTTTTT CATQSLASTNEKLFF TRBJ1-4 . 15 . TRBV7-9
TGTGCCAGCGGCCGGGATAACTATGGCTACACCTTC CASGRDNYGYTF TRBJ1-2 . 12 . TRBV6-5
TGTGCCAGCCGATACGGGGGAGATAATTCACCCCTCCACTTT CASRYGGDNSPLHF TRBJ1-6 . 14 . TRBV7-9
TGTGCCTGGAGTCTCCCAGATACGCAGTATTTT CAWSLPDTQYF TRBJ2-3 . 11 . TRBV30
TGTGCCAGCAGCTCACAGGGGGCTACCGGGGAGCTGTTTTTT CASSSQGATGELFF TRBJ2-2 . 14 TRBD1 TRBV11-2
TGTGCCAGCAGCTTAAATGGCCAATCACCCCTCCACTTT CASSLNGQSPLHF TRBJ1-6 . 13 . TRBV7-2
TGTGCCAGTAGTATAGGGTATGTTAACTCTGAGCAGTTCTTC CASSIGYVNSEQFF TRBJ2-1 . 14 . TRBV19
TGTGCCAGCAGCTTAGCGCACGGGAAGACAAAAATTAATTCACCCCTCCACTTT CASSLAHGKTKINSPLHF TRBJ1-6 . 18 . TRBV7-2
TGTGCCAGCAGTTTCCTAACGAACACTGAAGCTTTCTTT CASSFLTNTEAFF TRBJ1-1 . 13 . TRBV6-5
TGCGCCAGCAGCTTGTGGGGGGACCATGGCTACACCTTC CASSLWGDHGYTF TRBJ1-2 . 13 . TRBV5-1
TGTGCCACCAGTGAAGCCGGGACAACCACCGGGGAGCTGTTTTTT CATSEAGTTTGELFF TRBJ2-2 . 15 . TRBV24-1
TGCGCCAGCAGCTCCCGATCTGGGGCCGGAGATACGCAGTATTTT CASSSRSGAGDTQYF TRBJ2-3 . 15 . TRBV5-1
TGTGCCAGCAGTCCTGGGCATTGCGGGGGAGAACCACCACCCCCTTACGAGCAGTACTTC CASSPGHCGGEPPPPYEQYF TRBJ2-7 . 20 TRBD2 TRBV3-1/TRBV3-2
TGTGCCAGCAGCTTGGGCAGACTATACAATGAGCAGTTCTTC CASSLGRLYNEQFF TRBJ2-1 . 14 . TRBV7-3
TGTGCCAGCTCAAAAGGGGGGACAGGGGAAAACATTCAGTACTTC CASSKGGTGENIQYF TRBJ2-4 . 15 TRBD1 TRBV18
TGTGCCACCAGTGATTTGAGTTGGGCGAGCACCGGGGAGCTGTTTTTT CATSDLSWASTGELFF TRBJ2-2 few 16 . TRBV24-1
TGTGCCAGCAGTTACAAACGGGGGGATGGCTACACCTTC CASSYKRGDGYTF TRBJ1-2 . 13 . TRBV6-5
TGTGCCAGTAGTATACTCGCGCGTAATAATGAAAAACTGTTTTTT CASSILARNNEKLFF TRBJ1-4 once 15 . TRBV19
TGCGCCAGCAGCCCGACAGGGTATAATGAAAAACTGTTTTTT CASSPTGYNEKLFF TRBJ1-4 . 14 TRBD1 TRBV5-1
TGTGCCAGCAGCGTAGGTTTTCGGGAGGAAAAACTGTTTTTT CASSVGFREEKLFF TRBJ1-4 . 14 . TRBV9
TGTGCCAGCAGCTTAGGGACAGGGGGCCGGGCCCTATATGGCTACACCTTC CASSLGTGGRALYGYTF TRBJ1-2 . 17 TRBD1 TRBV7-8
TGTGCCAGCAGCTTAGTTGCGTTCGAGAAGGGGCTGAACACTGAAGCTTTCTTT CASSLVAFEKGLNTEAFF TRBJ1-1 . 18 . TRBV11-2
TGTGCCAGCTCACCAGGGACAGGCCAGCCCCAGCATTTT CASSPGTGQPQHF TRBJ1-5 . 13 TRBD1 TRBV18
TGTGCCAGCAGCTTAATCGCAGGGGATGGATCCTACGAGCAGTACTTC CASSLIAGDGSYEQYF TRBJ2-7 . 16 . TRBV13
TGTGCCAGCAGCGCTCCCTTGCGGGGGGCACACAATGAGCAGTTCTTC CASSAPLRGAHNEQFF TRBJ2-1 . 16 TRBD2 TRBV6-6
TGTGCCAGCTCACCTCGTGGTGAGGGAGGATATGGCTACACCTTC CASSPRGEGGYGYTF TRBJ1-2 . 15 . TRBV18
TGTGCCAGCAGTTACCCGACAGACTCTGGAAACACCATATATTTT CASSYPTDSGNTIYF TRBJ1-3 . 15 . TRBV6-5
TGCGCCAGCAGCTGGGGAACAGGGGAAGATTATAATTCACCCCTCCACTTT CASSWGTGEDYNSPLHF TRBJ1-6 . 17 TRBD1 TRBV5-1
TGTGCCACCAGTGGGGGTTTTGGGGACAGCAGTAATGAAAAACTGTTTTTT CATSGGFGDSSNEKLFF TRBJ1-4 . 17 TRBD1 TRBV24-1
TGTGCCAGCAGCCCCACTCGCCAAAACTTGAACACTGAAGCTTTCTTT CASSPTRQNLNTEAFF TRBJ1-1 once 16 . TRBV7-8
TGTGCCAGCAGCTTAGCGAGACAGGGAGGAAACACCATATATTTT CASSLARQGGNTIYF TRBJ1-3 . 15 TRBD1 TRBV7-8
TGTGCCAGCAGCCAAGATCCTGCGGGTGAGCAGTTCTTC CASSQDPAGEQFF TRBJ2-1 . 13 . TRBV3-1/TRBV3-2
TGTGCCAGTAGCCCGGACAGGGAGAACACCGGGGAGCTGTTTTTT CASSPDRENTGELFF TRBJ2-2 . 15 TRBD1 TRBV19
TGTGCCAGCAGCCAAGATCAGGGACTAGTAATTTACGAGCAGTACTTC CASSQDQGLVIYEQYF TRBJ2-7 few 16 TRBD2 TRBV3-1/TRBV3-2
TGTGCCTGGTCCCGCGACAGGGGCAATCAGCCCCAGCATTTT CAWSRDRGNQPQHF TRBJ1-5 . 14 TRBD1 TRBV30
TGTGCCAGCAGTTACTCGATCGGGACAGGCTATGGCTACACCTTC CASSYSIGTGYGYTF TRBJ1-2 . 15 TRBD1 TRBV6-2/TRBV6-3
TGCGCCAGCAGCCCGTTTCCGGGCTCCTACGAGCAGTACTTC CASSPFPGSYEQYF TRBJ2-7 few 14 . TRBV5-1
TGTGCCAGCAGTTTTCCAGAGAACACTGAAGCTTTCTTT CASSFPENTEAFF TRBJ1-1 . 13 . TRBV28
TGTGCCAGAAGCCTATCAATTAAGATATTCCCAACAGCTCAATACACTGAAGCTTTCTTT CARSLSIKIFPTAQYTEAFF TRBJ1-1 . 20 . TRBV7-5
TGTGCCAGCAGCTTGAAAGGCGCCGGGGACTATGGCTACACCTTC CASSLKGAGDYGYTF TRBJ1-2 once 15 . TRBV5-6
TGTGCCAGCAGTTCGATACGGGGTACCGACGAGCAGTACTTC CASSSIRGTDEQYF TRBJ2-7 . 14 . TRBV5-6
TGTGCCAGCAGCCTGGTCGGGGGAGCTGGGGCCAACGTCCTGACTTTC CASSLVGGAGANVLTF TRBJ2-6 once 16 . TRBV5-4
TGTGCCATCATTCCGGACAGGGGGTCCTACGAGCAGTACTTC CAIIPDRGSYEQYF TRBJ2-7 few 14 TRBD1 TRBV10-3
TGTGCCAGCAGGCGGGGGACAGGGAATTCACCCCTCCACTTT CASRRGTGNSPLHF TRBJ1-6 . 14 TRBD1 TRBV28
TGTGCCACCAGCAGAGGACAGGGCTCACCCCTCCACTTT CATSRGQGSPLHF TRBJ1-6 . 13 TRBD1 TRBV15
TGTGCCAGCTCACCTTTTCCCAGCTCTGGGGCCAACGTCCTGACTTTC CASSPFPSSGANVLTF TRBJ2-6 . 16 . TRBV18
TGTGCCAGCAGTCCGCCGGGTGGACCCCTCCACTTT CASSPPGGPLHF TRBJ1-6 . 12 . TRBV27
TGTGCCAGCAGCGCCCGGGGAAGGGAGACCCAGTACTTC CASSARGRETQYF TRBJ2-5 once 13 . TRBV7-9
TGTGCCAGCAGCCACGAATTAGGGGATGTAGGCTACACCTTC CASSHELGDVGYTF TRBJ1-2 . 14 . TRBV3-1/TRBV3-2
TGTGCCAGCAGTTACTTGGGCGGGGAGCAGTTCTTC CASSYLGGEQFF TRBJ2-1 . 12 . TRBV6-2/TRBV6-3
TGTGCCAGTAGACCCTCTAGCGTGGTAGAGACCCAGTACTTC CASRPSSVVETQYF TRBJ2-5 . 14 . TRBV19
TGTGCCAGCTCACCACTGCAGGGGGGGACCCAGTACTTC CASSPLQGGTQYF TRBJ2-5 once 13 . TRBV18
TGTGCCAGCAGCTTAGCGGGGGCCGAGACCCAGTACTTC CASSLAGAETQYF TRBJ2-5 once 13 . TRBV11-1
TGTGCCAGCAGCCAGTATAGCAATCAGCCCCAGCATTTT CASSQYSNQPQHF TRBJ1-5 . 13 . TRBV4-2
TGTGCCAGTAGTAGGGGACAGGGCGACTATGGCTACACCTTC CASSRGQGDYGYTF TRBJ1-2 . 14 TRBD1 TRBV19
TGTGCCTGGAGTACAGGGGGAGGTCAGCCCCAGCATTTT CAWSTGGGQPQHF TRBJ1-5 . 13 TRBD1 TRBV30
TGTGCCAGCAGCCAACGCCCCGGGACTAGCGGTCCCGAGACCCAGTACTTC CASSQRPGTSGPETQYF TRBJ2-5 . 17 TRBD2 TRBV3-1/TRBV3-2
TGTGCCAGCAGTGAACCGGGACTGGGGGGCACTGAAGCTTTCTTT CASSEPGLGGTEAFF TRBJ1-1 . 15 . TRBV27